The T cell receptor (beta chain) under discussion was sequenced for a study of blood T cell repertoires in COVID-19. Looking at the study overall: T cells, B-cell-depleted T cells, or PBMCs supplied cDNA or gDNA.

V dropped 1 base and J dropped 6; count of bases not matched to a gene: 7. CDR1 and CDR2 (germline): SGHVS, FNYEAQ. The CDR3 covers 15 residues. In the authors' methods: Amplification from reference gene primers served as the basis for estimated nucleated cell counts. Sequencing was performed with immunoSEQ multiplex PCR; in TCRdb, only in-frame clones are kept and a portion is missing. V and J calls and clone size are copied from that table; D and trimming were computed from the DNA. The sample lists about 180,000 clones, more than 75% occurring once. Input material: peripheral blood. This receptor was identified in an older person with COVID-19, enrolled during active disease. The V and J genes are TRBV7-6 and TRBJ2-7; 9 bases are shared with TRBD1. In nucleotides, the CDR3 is TGTGCCAGCAGCTTAGTACAGGGGGCATACCGCGAGCAGTACTTC. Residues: CASSLVQGAYREQYF.